These 15 T cell receptor beta chains share one sample of origin, sequenced in a study of cytomegalovirus exposure and HLA in healthy donors. Researchers ran the PCR with 60 Vbeta and 13 Jbeta primers. TCRdb keeps only in-frame clones here, not all; method: immunoSEQ multiplex PCR. The sample has some 190,000 clones; over 65% are singletons. The sequenced sample was PBMCs. The source of these receptors is a young man in good health and CMV-seronegative.

This clone turned up a few times. In DNA, the CDR3 is TGTGCCAGCAGCCAAGATCTGGGCAGCGGGGCCCAATACGAGCAGTACTTC. As protein: CASSQDLGSGAQYEQYF. The chain is built from TRBV4-2 and TRBJ2-5; 7 bases agree with TRBD2. The DNA end lines up better with TRBJ2-7; the J call may be wrong. Germline lookup yields CDR1 LGHNA and CDR2 YNFKEQ. The CDR3 loop spans 17 amino acids.

The chain recombines TRBV30 with TRBJ1-1; D remains ambiguous. This CDR3 has 11 residues. With 2 bases removed from V and 8 bases from J, the gap between germline ends came to 9 bases. CDR1 GTSNPN and CDR2 SVGIG come from the germline V gene (reference sequence). CDR3 sequence reads: CAWSTVTEAFF. DNA of the CDR3: TGTGCCTGGAGTACGGTAACCGAAGCTTTCTTT.

This chain connects TRBV9 to TRBJ2-6, with TRBD2 identical over 9 bases. V lost 0 bases to trimming and J lost 0 bases; unmatched junction nucleotides: 7. The germline V gene encodes CDR1 SGDLS and CDR2 YYNGEE. The CDR3 extends over 19 amino acids. The CDR3, as DNA: TGTGCCAGCAGCGTAGCTTCCAGCGGGGGGCTCTCTGGGGCCAACGTCCTGACTTTC. Translating it yields CASSVASSGGLSGANVLTF.

The rearrangement links TRBV28 to TRBJ2-1; D remains unclear. V was clipped by 3 bases and J by 13 bases, with 13 bases between them. CDR3 length: 12 residues. The germline gives CDR1 MDHEN, CDR2 SYDVKM. The CDR3 nucleotides read TGTGCCAGCAGTTTGCTGTCAGGCATTCAGTTCTTC. Protein product: CASSLLSGIQFF.

The gene calls are TRBV5-1 and TRBJ2-5; 12 bases are a match to TRBD2. The CDR3 consists of 18 residues. Germline V CDR1 and CDR2: SGHRS, YFSETQ. Trimming cost V 7 bases and J 5 bases; bases outside gene matches: 18. CDR3 loop: CASAAVGTSGHSEETQYF. The CDR3 DNA is TGCGCCAGCGCCGCTGTCGGGACTAGCGGGCATTCGGAGGAGACCCAGTACTTC.

This chain uses TRBV30 with TRBJ2-3; D might be TRBD2 (5 bases). The CDR3 is 15 residues long. Germline V gives CDR1 GTSNPN, CDR2 SVGIG (reference sequence). The V gene lost 2 bases and the J gene lost 1 base, with 13 bases spanning the gap. CDR3 nucleotides: TGTGCCTGGAGTTCGGGGTCTCGAGGCACAGATACGCAGTATTTT. Protein sequence: CAWSSGSRGTDTQYF.

The gene calls are TRBV27 and TRBJ2-2, with 12 bases aligning to TRBD1. Trimming removed 6 bases from V and 7 bases from J; junction bases left unmatched: 12. The CDR3 loop spans 17 amino acids. Germline V gene sequence: CDR1 MNHEY, CDR2 SMNVEV (reference sequence). The CDR3 is CASSQTGTGGYGGELFF. The CDR3, as DNA: TGTGCCAGCAGCCAAACCGGGACAGGGGGCTACGGCGGGGAGCTGTTTTTT.

The chain has TRBV2 and TRBJ1-1; 7 bases line up with TRBD1. V trimming: 6 bases; J trimming: 3 bases; junction bases outside the gene matches: 10. The germline gives CDR1 SNHLY, CDR2 FYNNEI. The CDR3 length is 15 residues. CDR3 nucleotides: TGTGCCAGCAGGATGGGCCGGCAGGGGGACACTGAAGCTTTCTTT. Translated: CASRMGRQGDTEAFF.

The chain recombines TRBV28 with TRBJ2-3, with D tentatively TRBD1 (6 bases). V was clipped by 2 bases and J by 1 base, with 10 bases between them. CDR1 is MDHEN, CDR2 SYDVKM, per germline. The length of the CDR3 is 15 residues. The CDR3 sequence is CASSLKQGGTDTQYF. The CDR3 nucleotides are TGTGCCAGCAGTTTAAAACAGGGTGGCACAGATACGCAGTATTTT.

This chain uses TRBV19 with TRBJ1-1, with D uncertain. With 5 bases removed from V and 5 bases from J, the gap between germline ends came to 15 bases. Germline V gene sequence: CDR1 LNHDA, CDR2 SQIVND (reference sequence). The CDR3 has 14 amino acids. DNA of the CDR3: TGTGCCAGTAGTTTTGCGGGGTTGAGGACTGAAGCTTTCTTT. Translated: CASSFAGLRTEAFF.

This sequence joins TRBV5-4 and TRBJ1-3; 9 nucleotides line up with TRBD1. With V trimmed by 4 bases and J by 3 bases, 11 bases remained unmatched. CDR1 is SGHNT, CDR2 YYREEE, per germline (reference sequence). The CDR3 covers 17 residues. CDR3 protein: CASSPSPGTGFGNTIYF. CDR3 DNA sequence: TGTGCCAGCAGCCCGAGTCCCGGGACAGGGTTTGGAAACACCATATATTTT.

The V gene is TRBV28, the J gene TRBJ2-5; D may be TRBD1 (6 bases). CDR3 size: 15 residues. The V and J ends lost 8 bases and 11 bases respectively, with 27 bases between them. CDR1 and CDR2 from the germline V gene are MDHEN and SYDVKM. In nucleotides, the CDR3 is TGTGCCAGCGTCCCTCAAGAGGGACACCGGGTTCAGCAGTACTTC. Translating it yields CASVPQEGHRVQQYF. Together with reference TRBV28 and TRBJ2-5, the CDR3 gives the full variable domain: DVKVTQSSRYLVKRTGEKVFLECVQDMDHENMFWYRQDPGLGLRLIYFSYDVKMKEKGDIPEGYSVSREKKERFSLILESASTNQTSMYLCASVPQEGHRVQQYFGPGTRLLVL.

This chain joins TRBV5-1 and TRBJ2-1; 9 positions agree with TRBD2. V trimming: 0 bases; J trimming: 3 bases; junction bases outside the gene matches: 1. CDR3 length: 15 amino acids. Germline lookup yields CDR1 SGHRS and CDR2 YFSETQ. The CDR3 loop is CASSLVAGDYNEQFF. The CDR3 DNA reads as TGCGCCAGCAGCTTGGTAGCGGGGGACTACAATGAGCAGTTCTTC.

V gene TRBV10-3 combines with J gene TRBJ2-2; 8 bases are shared with TRBD2. From germline, CDR1 is ENHRY and CDR2 SYGVKD. The CDR3 length is 15 residues. Trimming cost V 0 bases and J 4 bases; bases outside gene matches: 1. CDR3 sequence: CAISESSGATGELFF. The CDR3 nucleotides are TGTGCCATCAGTGAGTCTAGCGGGGCCACCGGGGAGCTGTTTTTT.

V gene TRBV30 combines with J gene TRBJ2-3; no clear D gene. The CDR3 sequence is 13 residues long. The germline CDR1 and CDR2 sequences are GTSNPN and SVGIG (reference sequence). V gave up 4 bases and J gave up 0 bases, with 8 bases separating them. The CDR3 DNA reads TGTGCCTGGAAGGCGGCTAGCACAGATACGCAGTATTTT. It encodes CAWKAASTDTQYF.